This T cell receptor beta chain was found in a study of CD8+CD57+ T cells in acquired aplastic anemia. Study-wide background: An average of roughly 2.9 ug of DNA was obtained from sorted CD4+ and CD8+ cells.

Patients picked for sequencing had shown CD8+CD57+ cell expansion detected by flow cytometry. Blood was sampled before the patients had received any therapy. The TCR beta profiling, which covered VDJ combination and CDR3 sequence, was carried out using genomic DNA as the template. In TCRdb, the reads were re-called with MiXCR into one record per CDR3 protein. Among under 350,000 distinct CDR3 sequences listed, under 65% were seen once. Study findings and constraints: Patients and controls had in common 25 to 30 CD8+ CDR3 sequences.

With V trimmed by 5 bases and J by 5 bases, 10 bases remained unmatched. CDR3 length equals 15 residues. From germline, CDR1 is MNHNY and CDR2 SVGAGI (reference sequence). This clonotype showed up many times. Its antigen is undetermined. The clonotype originates from a human donor with aplastic anemia. Sample: sorted CD4+, CD8+, or CD8+CD57+ T cells (not recorded which) from PBMCs. The chain couples TRBV6-6 to TRBJ1-2; 8 bases are shared with TRBD1. DNA of the CDR3: TGTGCCAGCAGTCGCGACAGGGGAGGTCCTTATGGCTACACCTTC. The encoded protein is CASSRDRGGPYGYTF.